The 9 T cell receptor beta chains reported below all come from one sample, sequenced in a study of CD8+ T cells in alopecia areata. Researchers gathered lesional scalp punch biopsies and peripheral blood from patients with alopecia areata. Extraction of RNA preceded its reverse transcription into cDNA, which served as the sequencing template. The assay was immunoSEQ multiplex PCR, and TCRdb's table has in-frame clones only and misses some. The sample consists of about 15,000 clones, 45% to 65% of them appearing once. Specimen: skin. The receptors derive from a human donor with alopecia areata.

This clone was observed a few times. This chain joins TRBV6-5 and TRBJ2-5; unclear D gene. CDR1 is MNHEY and CDR2 is SVGAGI in the germline V gene. With 5 bases removed from V and 5 bases from J, the gap between germline ends came to 15 bases. The CDR3 runs 14 residues. The CDR3 DNA sequence: TGTGCCAGCAGTACCCCGGTGGGCGCGGAGACCCAGTACTTC. Encoded protein: CASSTPVGAETQYF.

V is TRBV15 and J is TRBJ1-2; D not certain. Germline V gene lookup returns CDR1 LNHNV and CDR2 YYDKDF (reference sequence). The CDR3 extends over 15 amino acids. V lost 5 bases and J lost 4, with 17 bases in between. CDR3 bases: TGTGCCACCAGCTACGATTCTAATGACGGCTATGGCTACACCTTC. It codes for CATSYDSNDGYGYTF.

The gene calls are TRBV5-1 and TRBJ1-4; no definite D call. The germline V gene has CDR1 SGHRS and CDR2 YFSETQ. V was pared by 0 bases and J by 0 bases, with 9 bases between. This CDR3 spans 16 amino acids. CDR3 residues: CASSLDSPATNEKLFF. The CDR3 coding sequence is TGCGCCAGCAGCTTGGACAGCCCAGCAACTAATGAAAAACTGTTTTTT.

This chain uses TRBV27 with TRBJ1-1; D not certain. The CDR3 is 11 residues long. Per germline, CDR1 MNHEY and CDR2 SMNVEV (reference sequence). V lost 5 bases, J lost 7 bases, and 8 bases lay in between. CDR3 in DNA: TGTGCCAGCAGTAAGGGTAATGAAGCTTTCTTT. Translated, it gives CASSKGNEAFF.

V and J are TRBV10-1 and TRBJ2-7, with TRBD2 matching over 7 bases. Germline V lookup: CDR1 WNHNN, CDR2 SYGVQD (reference sequence). Germline trimming cut 0 bases from V and 1 base from J; bases unmatched to any gene: 6. The CDR3 contains 16 residues. In nucleotides, the CDR3 is TGCGCCAGCAGTGAGTCTGCAACTAGCGAATCCTACGAGCAGTACTTC. Amino acids: CASSESATSESYEQYF.

The chain is built from TRBV9 and TRBJ1-1, with 7 nucleotides matching TRBD1. After removal of 0 bases from V and 3 bases from J, the junction contained 17 bases not matched to a gene. CDR1 and CDR2 (germline): SGDLS, YYNGEE. The CDR3 is made up of 19 amino acids. For the CDR3, the DNA is TGTGCCAGCAGCGTAGGGTCGGGTTGGAGGGGGCAAGGCGACACTGAAGCTTTCTTT. Its protein is CASSVGSGWRGQGDTEAFF.

The chain carries TRBV4-1 and TRBJ2-1; D gene unclear. V dropped 0 bases and J dropped 8 bases, with 11 bases sitting between them. The CDR3 contains 14 residues. Germline values: CDR1 MGHRA, CDR2 YSYEKL. As DNA, the CDR3 is TGCGCCAGCAGCCAAGATCCCAGCTCGGATGAGCAGTTCTTC. This encodes CASSQDPSSDEQFF.

Comment on this clone: The sample contains more than one DNA sequence encoding this CDR3. The chain couples TRBV5-4 to TRBJ2-7; TRBD2 agrees at 7 bases. V was clipped by 0 bases and J by 2 bases; unmatched bases: 5. CDR3 length: 15 amino acids. Germline V gene data show CDR1 as SGHNT and CDR2 as YYREEE (reference sequence). The CDR3 DNA reads TGTGCCAGCAGCTTGGGGCTAGCGGTAACCTACGAGCAGTACTTC. Amino acids: CASSLGLAVTYEQYF.

The gene calls are TRBV5-5 and TRBJ2-5; unclear D gene. The CDR3 length is 14 residues. Trimming took 1 base from V and 5 from J, leaving 12 bases between them. Per the germline V gene, CDR1 is SGHKS and CDR2 is YYEKEE (reference sequence). CDR3 protein: CASSLYWGSETQYF. For the CDR3, the DNA is TGTGCCAGCAGCTTGTATTGGGGTAGCGAGACCCAGTACTTC.